The rows below give T cell receptor beta chains drawn from one sample of a study of T cell repertoires in cytomegalovirus infection. One entry per CDR3 protein, called by TCRdb with MiXCR from the reads. There are about a million distinct CDR3 sequences in the sample; about a third occur only once, and roughly 13% lies in the top ten. Their specific antigens are unknown. Here the sequenced sample was cultured CD8+ T cells from PBMCs, taken from culture after CMV antigen stimulation. Receptor source: a human donor in good health (CMV status not recorded). Some clones in this sample may be carry-over from other donors' samples. The CDR3 runs from the conserved cysteine through the conserved F or W.

j_call | v_call | cdr3_aa
TRBJ2-7 | TRBV2 | CASTDRAYEQYF
TRBJ1-2 | TRBV5-5 | CASSSWDSLYGYTF
TRBJ2-1 | TRBV6-1 | CASSEVPGDLYNEQFF
TRBJ1-1 | TRBV12-3/TRBV12-4 | CASSFREGGTEAFF
TRBJ2-5 | TRBV25-1 | CASSELYSQETQYF
TRBJ1-2 | TRBV13 | CASSWDRVYGYTF
TRBJ2-7 | TRBV7-3 | CASSLELAGGKQYF
TRBJ1-2 | TRBV12-3/TRBV12-4 | CASARPGGFNYGYTF
TRBJ2-7 | TRBV7-6 | CASSSQGSSYEQYF
TRBJ2-1 | TRBV9 | CASSVDPLAGGRNEQFF
TRBJ2-1 | TRBV19 | CASSYSGQRYNEQFF
TRBJ2-1 | TRBV6-5 | CASSYGGPTYNEQFF
TRBJ2-3 | TRBV29-1 | CSVSGLAGEPSFPDTQYF
TRBJ1-1 | TRBV19 | CASSLTGGLTEAFF
TRBJ2-1 | TRBV20-1 | CSAPGTDNEQFF
TRBJ1-4 | TRBV7-2 | CASTFRDGNEKLFF
TRBJ2-5 | TRBV6-5 | CASSYLPRETQYF
TRBJ1-2 | TRBV6-6 | CASTHSQVNYGYTF
TRBJ1-1 | TRBV6-1 | CASSESLLGTEAFF
TRBJ2-1 | TRBV4-1 | CASSPSGPSTGGYNEQFF
TRBJ2-7 | TRBV19 | CASSMRDTTYEQYF
TRBJ1-3 | TRBV4-2 | CASSLRRGEAGNTIYF
TRBJ1-4 | TRBV6-1 | CASSYTRSTNEKLFF
TRBJ1-5 | TRBV19 | CASSTGTQPQHF
TRBJ1-6 | TRBV27 | CASSLIPRDLNSPLHF
TRBJ2-1 | TRBV2 | CASSETSGANYNEQFF
TRBJ1-2 | TRBV20-1 | CSAPRDSFYGYTF
TRBJ1-1 | TRBV4-1 | CASSQDAGSNTEAFF
TRBJ2-5 | TRBV4-1 | CASSQDARLPFQETQYF
TRBJ2-1 | TRBV7-9 | CASSKGGYEQFF
TRBJ1-2 | TRBV28 | CASSATGGRSYGYTF
TRBJ2-3 | TRBV9 | CASSAGVRGTDTQYF
TRBJ1-4 | TRBV6-8 | CASSDINSEKLFF
TRBJ2-1 | TRBV3-1 | CASSQEKRVSSYNEQFF
TRBJ2-1 | TRBV4-3 | CASSRERTAYNEQFF
TRBJ2-6 | TRBV19 | CASKGTDGPGANVLTF